The rows below give T cell receptor beta chains drawn from one sample of a study of blood T cell repertoires in COVID-19. Here immunoSEQ multiplex PCR was the method, and the copy in TCRdb shows in-frame clones only, minus some. The table lists some 340,000 clones, roughly 80% of them singletons. The specimen was PBMCs or T cells enriched from blood (not recorded which). The receptors stem from a woman aged 45-60 years who had recovered from COVID-19. Each CDR3 is given with its conserved first and last residue. A D gene is named only where the DNA matches it firmly. The size entry is marked missing in some rows and otherwise reads once, few, many or a size class.

CDR3aa,CDR3nt,j_gene,v_gene,d_gene,abundance
CASSIGTGSATEAFF,TGTGCCAGTAGTATAGGGACAGGGTCGGCCACTGAAGCTTTCTTT,TRBJ1-1,TRBV19,TRBD1,many
CASSQDPGNTIYF,TGCGCCAGCAGCCAAGATCCGGGAAACACCATATATTTT,TRBJ1-3,TRBV4-3,.,.
CASRWDRAGQETQYF,TGTGCCAGCAGATGGGACAGGGCGGGCCAAGAGACCCAGTACTTC,TRBJ2-5,TRBV2,TRBD1,.
CASSLGGTQETQYF,TGTGCCAGCAGTTTAGGAGGGACCCAAGAGACCCAGTACTTC,TRBJ2-5,TRBV28,.,.
CASSLALAGASGANVLTF,TGCGCCAGCAGCTTGGCTCTAGCGGGGGCCTCTGGGGCCAACGTCCTGACTTTC,TRBJ2-6,TRBV5-1,TRBD2,.
CATSQGQGWPNQPQHF,TGTGCCACCAGCCAAGGACAGGGGTGGCCCAATCAGCCCCAGCATTTT,TRBJ1-5,TRBV15,TRBD1,.
CASSLVQGIMNTEAFF,TGTGCCAGCAGCTTAGTTCAGGGGATCATGAACACTGAAGCTTTCTTT,TRBJ1-1,TRBV7-2,.,.
CASSLQAANYGYTF,TGTGCCAGCAGTTTACAGGCAGCCAACTATGGCTACACCTTC,TRBJ1-2,TRBV27,.,few
CASSEGEVYGYTF,TGTGCCAGCTCGGAGGGCGAGGTCTATGGCTACACCTTC,TRBJ1-2,TRBV18,.,.
CASSDILGTSGIDEQFF,TGTGCCAGCAGTGATATCCTCGGGACTAGCGGGATTGATGAGCAGTTCTTC,TRBJ2-1,TRBV6-1,TRBD2,few